This entry concerns a single T cell receptor beta chain. V lost 3 bases and J lost 1; bases outside the gene matches: 7. CDR1 and CDR2 from the germline V gene are MGHDK and SYGVNS. The CDR3 contains 16 residues. This record comes from a study of shared clonotypes between healthy human individuals. Data came from immunoSEQ multiplex PCR; TCRdb stores just in-frame clones and leaves some out. The repertoire holds about 1.5 million clones, around 98% seen once, with 0.4% to 0.55% in the top ten. This chain connects TRBV25-1 to TRBJ1-2; 8 bases are shared with TRBD1. Sequencing was carried out using naive CD4+ T cells sorted from blood. Subset denoted: CD45RA+ positively selected. The receptor's source is a man aged 25 to 45 in good health. In DNA, the CDR3 is TGTGCCAGCAGTGACCCCACGACAGGGGATAACTATGGCTACACCTTC. Translated: CASSDPTTGDNYGYTF.